This T cell receptor beta chain was obtained from a study of blood T cell repertoires in COVID-19. On the study more broadly: Samples representing acute and convalescent COVID-19 were sourced from the United States, Italy and Spain. PBMCs, B-cell-depleted T cells, or T cells provided the cDNA or gDNA that made up the material.

J lost 9 bases, V lost 7 bases, and 8 bases had no gene match. This CDR3 contains 14 residues. Germline V lookup: CDR1 MNHEY, CDR2 SMNVEV (reference sequence). In the original processing: For nucleated cells, counts were estimated from reference gene primer amplification. Sequencing used immunoSEQ multiplex PCR; TCRdb keeps in-frame clones, though not all of them. Clone size and V and J calls were adopted from that table, with D and trimming inferred from the DNA. This table has 650,000 to 800,000 clones, 85% to 90% appearing once. The clonotype comes from a woman aged 18-29 years with acute or convalescent COVID-19. The sample taken for sequencing was peripheral blood. The chain employs TRBV27 and TRBJ1-6, with 8 bases identical to TRBD1. CDR3 coding DNA: TGTGCCAGCAAACAAGGACAGGGATCTTCACCCCTCCACTTT. Protein sequence: CASKQGQGSSPLHF.